A selection of T cell receptor beta chains follows, all from one sample in a study of blood T cell repertoires in COVID-19. Libraries were prepared by immunoSEQ multiplex PCR; TCRdb keeps only in-frame clonotypes and omits some of them. The sample consists of approximately 250,000 clones, around 83% of them appearing once. The sequenced sample consisted of peripheral blood. The receptors shown here come from a man aged 40-50 years with acute or convalescent COVID-19. Each CDR3 is given without its conserved first and last residue. A D gene is named only where the DNA matches it firmly.

d_gene: .
j_gene: TRBJ2-7
v_gene: TRBV6-5
CDR3aa: ASRMTENSYEQY

d_gene: .
j_gene: TRBJ1-1
v_gene: TRBV7-9
CDR3aa: ASRKETVNTEAF

d_gene: TRBD1
j_gene: TRBJ1-5
v_gene: TRBV28
CDR3aa: ASRGSGTGYNQPQH

d_gene: .
j_gene: TRBJ1-5
v_gene: TRBV3-1/TRBV3-2
CDR3aa: ASSQGLFSQPQH

d_gene: .
j_gene: TRBJ1-5
v_gene: TRBV2
CDR3aa: ASSPPRGHVYSNQPQH

d_gene: .
j_gene: TRBJ2-7
v_gene: TRBV19
CDR3aa: ASSTIAQGEQY

d_gene: .
j_gene: TRBJ2-3
v_gene: TRBV5-1
CDR3aa: ATSYGSQQTDTQY

d_gene: .
j_gene: TRBJ1-2
v_gene: TRBV2
CDR3aa: ASSEVGQAYYGYT

d_gene: .
j_gene: TRBJ1-6
v_gene: TRBV3-1/TRBV3-2
CDR3aa: ASSRGRLSSYNSPLH

d_gene: TRBD1
j_gene: TRBJ1-1
v_gene: TRBV19
CDR3aa: ASSPGTVEAF

d_gene: .
j_gene: TRBJ2-1
v_gene: TRBV30
CDR3aa: AWSVLGGNYNEQF

d_gene: .
j_gene: TRBJ2-1
v_gene: TRBV10-1
CDR3aa: ASSESGGLNFNEQF

d_gene: .
j_gene: TRBJ1-2
v_gene: TRBV7-2
CDR3aa: ASSPQGPLGRGYT

d_gene: .
j_gene: TRBJ2-5
v_gene: TRBV2
CDR3aa: ASSEVGSYQETQY

d_gene: .
j_gene: TRBJ1-2
v_gene: TRBV7-9
CDR3aa: ASSSGLDYGYT

d_gene: .
j_gene: TRBJ1-2
v_gene: TRBV2
CDR3aa: ASSGLREKIGGYT

d_gene: .
j_gene: TRBJ2-1
v_gene: TRBV15
CDR3aa: ATSWRPEQF

d_gene: .
j_gene: TRBJ2-7
v_gene: TRBV5-1
CDR3aa: ASSLASGMVQYEQY

d_gene: TRBD1
j_gene: TRBJ1-6
v_gene: TRBV6-5
CDR3aa: ASHTGGAESPLH

d_gene: TRBD1
j_gene: TRBJ2-4
v_gene: TRBV27
CDR3aa: ASMGQLKNIQY

d_gene: .
j_gene: TRBJ1-3
v_gene: TRBV30
CDR3aa: AWSSPAGGNTIY

d_gene: .
j_gene: TRBJ1-6
v_gene: TRBV2
CDR3aa: ASSSQGSNSPLH

d_gene: .
j_gene: TRBJ1-1
v_gene: TRBV30
CDR3aa: AWSGRGNTEAF

d_gene: .
j_gene: TRBJ2-3
v_gene: TRBV21-1
CDR3aa: ASSKVDSSTDTQY

d_gene: .
j_gene: TRBJ2-7
v_gene: TRBV4-2
CDR3aa: ASSQDWSDEQY

d_gene: .
j_gene: TRBJ1-2
v_gene: TRBV4-3
CDR3aa: ASSQDREGYGYT

d_gene: .
j_gene: TRBJ1-2
v_gene: TRBV11-2
CDR3aa: ASSLGGNRNGYT

d_gene: TRBD2
j_gene: TRBJ2-1
v_gene: TRBV7-2
CDR3aa: ASSLGLAGNNEQF

d_gene: .
j_gene: TRBJ1-2
v_gene: TRBV29-1
CDR3aa: SVYRGAGGYT